Following are 21 T cell receptor beta chains from one sample sequenced in a study of blood T cell repertoires in COVID-19. Data came from immunoSEQ multiplex PCR; TCRdb stores just in-frame clones and leaves some out. The sample yields fewer than 250,000 clones, 86% seen once. Sequenced material: peripheral blood. These receptors were collected from a woman older than 75 with COVID-19, enrolled during active disease.

This chain uses TRBV10-3 with TRBJ2-1; the match to TRBD2 covers 11 bases. V lost 3 bases to trimming and J lost 3 bases; unmatched junction nucleotides: 1. Germline lookup yields CDR1 ENHRY and CDR2 SYGVKD. There are 15 residues in the CDR3. CDR3: CAISDSGGVYNEQFF. Written as DNA, the CDR3 is TGTGCCATCAGTGATAGCGGGGGGGTCTACAATGAGCAGTTCTTC.

This clone was counted a few times. The V gene is TRBV2, the J gene TRBJ1-2; D perhaps matches TRBD1 (5 bases). V shed 4 bases and J shed 4 bases, with 10 bases lying between them. The germline CDR1 and CDR2 sequences are SNHLY and FYNNEI. The CDR3 contains 13 residues. The CDR3 loop is CASSGQPGYGYTF. The CDR3 DNA reads TGTGCCAGCAGTGGACAGCCCGGCTATGGCTACACCTTC. The entire variable domain, with the rest obtained from reference TRBV2 and TRBJ1-2, is as follows: EPEVTQTPSHQVTQMGQEVILRCVPISNHLYFYWYRQILGQKVEFLVSFYNNEISEKSEIFDDQFSVERPDGSNFTLKIRSTKLEDSAMYFCASSGQPGYGYTFGSGTRLTVV.

The chain is built from TRBV12-1 and TRBJ1-2; the table's D gene call, TRBD1, was not cross checked with the DNA. TRBV12-1 counts as a pseudogene. The CDR3 has 13 amino acids. The CDR3 sequence is CASSLLQGARYTF. As DNA, the CDR3 is TGTGCCAGCAGCTTGCTCCAGGGGGCGCGGTACACCTTC.

V usage is TRBV10-3 and J usage is TRBJ2-3; 7 bases agree with TRBD2. From germline, CDR1 is ENHRY and CDR2 SYGVKD. The J segment lost 1 base and the V segment lost 0 bases, leaving 1 base of the junction unmatched. This CDR3 region has 15 residues. The CDR3 reads CAISESGGGTDTQYF. CDR3 bases: TGTGCCATCAGTGAGTCGGGGGGGGGCACAGATACGCAGTATTTT.

J is TRBJ2-1 and V is TRBV5-5, with TRBD1 identical over 7 bases. Germline V CDR1 and CDR2: SGHKS, YYEKEE (reference sequence). V lost 0 bases, J lost 5 bases, and 11 bases stayed unmatched. This CDR3 is built from 17 residues. The CDR3 here is CASSLDLWGQGDNEQFF. CDR3 in DNA: TGTGCCAGCAGCTTGGATTTGTGGGGCCAGGGGGACAATGAGCAGTTCTTC.

This rearrangement joins TRBV6-2 or TRBV6-3 to TRBJ1-1; D possibly corresponds to TRBD1 (6 bases). Trimming took 6 bases from V and 2 from J, leaving 19 bases between them. The germline CDR1 and CDR2 sequences are MNHEY and SVGEGT. The CDR3 is 16 residues long. The CDR3 bases are TGTGCCAGCAGCCTCCGAGCGGGGGCGGGAAACACTGAAGCTTTCTTT. It specifies CASSLRAGAGNTEAFF.

This clone has only one observation. The rearrangement uses TRBV28 and TRBJ2-3, with D perhaps TRBD2 (7 bases). This CDR3 has 14 amino acids. Trimming pared 6 bases from V and 6 bases from J, leaving 16 bases between. CDR1 and CDR2 from the germline V gene are MDHEN and SYDVKM. CDR3 sequence reads: CASRGGGSGDTQYF. The CDR3 DNA follows: TGTGCCAGCAGGGGCGGGGGCTCCGGGGATACGCAGTATTTT.

The chain has TRBV20-1 and TRBJ2-7; D gene uncertain. The CDR3 sequence is 11 residues long. CDR1 and CDR2 (germline): DFQATT, SNEGSKA (reference sequence). Trimming shortened V by 3 bases and J by 6 bases, and 9 bases separated the two germline ends. DNA for the CDR3: TGCAGTGCTAGGGCCCCGGGCGAGCAGTACGTC. This translates into CSARAPGEQYV.

This clone was detected a few times. The CDR3 protein is CASSIGVKPTEAFF. The CDR3 bases are TGTGCCAGTAGTATTGGTGTGAAGCCCACTGAAGCTTTCTTT. This chain connects TRBV19 to TRBJ1-1; D is unresolved. Germline V lookup: CDR1 LNHDA, CDR2 SQIVND (reference sequence). CDR3 length: 14 amino acids. Trimming removed 3 bases at V and 4 bases at J, with 12 bases between.

This chain connects TRBV6-6 to TRBJ1-4; weak D call: TRBD1 (5 bases). This CDR3 is built from 14 residues. From germline, CDR1 is MNHNY and CDR2 SVGAGI (reference sequence). Trimming stripped 5 bases from V and 5 bases from J, with 12 bases between. The CDR3 DNA sequence: TGTGCCAGCAGTACGCCAGGGCTAAATGAAAAACTGTTTTTT. Amino acid sequence: CASSTPGLNEKLFF.

V is TRBV19 and J is TRBJ2-3; 9 nucleotides agree with TRBD1. Looked up from germline, CDR1 is LNHDA and CDR2 is SQIVND (reference sequence). The junction had 8 bases not matched to a gene; V was cut back by 6 bases and J by 7 bases. CDR3 size: 14 residues. The CDR3 DNA reads TGTGCCAGTAGGGGACAGGGAGGTGGAAATACGCAGTATTTT. Translated, it gives CASRGQGGGNTQYF.

This clone was seen a handful of times. The CDR3 is CATSRGVGTGARGYTF. The CDR3 nucleotides are TGTGCCACCAGCAGAGGTGTCGGGACAGGGGCTCGTGGCTACACCTTC. The J gene is TRBJ1-2, the V gene TRBV15, with 10 bases aligning to TRBD1. V gave up 1 base and J gave up 7 bases; unmatched junction bases: 9. CDR1 is LNHNV, CDR2 YYDKDF, per germline (reference sequence). This CDR3 region has 16 residues.

The CDR3 here is CASSLYADSVEQYF. The DNA of the CDR3 is TGTGCCAGCAGCTTGTACGCAGACTCGGTCGAGCAGTACTTC. The chain couples TRBV5-4 to TRBJ2-7, with no clear D. Trimming left V 1 base short and J 6 bases short, with 14 bases between. This CDR3 comprises 14 residues. Germline CDR1 and CDR2: SGHNT and YYREEE (reference sequence).

This clone was detected only a few times. This chain links TRBV20-1 with TRBJ1-4, with unresolved D. Germline values: CDR1 DFQATT, CDR2 SNEGSKA (reference sequence). This CDR3 is 10 amino acids long. Deletions cut 3 bases from V and 8 bases from J, with 4 bases between. CDR3 amino acids: CSARGEKLFF. The CDR3 DNA sequence: TGCAGTGCTAGGGGCGAAAAACTGTTTTTT.

In its sample, this clone was seen once. This chain's CDR3 is CASSGAGNQPQHF. CDR3 coding DNA: TGTGCCAGCAGTGGGGCGGGAAATCAGCCCCAGCATTTT. The chain combines TRBV2 with TRBJ1-5; D is uncertain. The CDR3 length is 13 residues. Trimming stripped 4 bases from V and 4 bases from J, with 8 bases between. CDR1 and CDR2 from the germline V gene are SNHLY and FYNNEI.

The table lists this clone with a count of one. This sequence joins TRBV4-2 and TRBJ1-6, with 7 bases identical to TRBD1. In germline, CDR1 is LGHNA, CDR2 YNFKEQ. The trim removed 4 bases at V and 8 bases at J, leaving 11 bases unmatched. The CDR3 contains 16 residues. CDR3 sequence: CASSPPTGMGDSPLHF. The DNA for the CDR3 is TGTGCCAGCAGCCCCCCGACAGGGATGGGTGATTCACCCCTCCACTTT.

The chain uses TRBV2 and TRBJ1-4; the D gene is possibly TRBD1 (5 bases). Trimming cost V 1 base and J 9 bases, with 15 bases left between them. The CDR3 consists of 15 residues. Looked up from germline, CDR1 is SNHLY and CDR2 is FYNNEI. CDR3 DNA sequence: TGTGCCAGCAGTGAAGTGGAAGGGGCGATGAAAAAACTGTTTTTT. Its protein product is CASSEVEGAMKKLFF.

The chain recombines TRBV18 with TRBJ2-3, with D hard to call. Trimming pared 2 bases from V and 0 bases from J, leaving 12 bases between. CDR3 length: 16 residues. Looked up from germline, CDR1 is KGHSH and CDR2 is LQKENI. CDR3 residues: CASSPSSITSTDTQYF. CDR3 DNA sequence: TGTGCCAGCTCACCATCTTCAATCACTAGCACAGATACGCAGTATTTT.

This clone was seen once. The chain uses TRBV29-1 and TRBJ2-5; 8 nucleotides agree with TRBD1. V lost 1 base and J lost 7; bases outside the gene matches: 14. CDR1 is SQVTM, CDR2 ANQGSEA, per germline. The CDR3 covers 16 residues. DNA of the CDR3: TGCAGCGTTGAAGTGGGACAGGCGATGTCGAGGGGGACCCAGTACTTC. This translates into CSVEVGQAMSRGTQYF.

The chain recombines TRBV4-2 with TRBJ2-1; 8 bases match TRBD1. Germline-derived CDR1 and CDR2 are LGHNA and YNFKEQ. The CDR3 extends over 13 amino acids. Trimming cost V 3 bases and J 13 bases; bases outside gene matches: 8. CDR3 in amino acids: CASSHERGQGQFF. The CDR3 DNA reads TGTGCCAGCAGCCACGAGCGAGGACAGGGACAGTTCTTC.

The chain couples TRBV6-2 or TRBV6-3 to TRBJ2-7; a weak D match, TRBD2 (6 bases). V was trimmed by 2 bases and J by 5 bases, leaving 19 bases between them. The CDR3 extends over 16 amino acids. CDR1 is MNHEY, CDR2 SVGEGT, per germline. CDR3 protein: CASSYNLGGASDEQYF. CDR3 DNA: TGTGCCAGCAGTTACAACTTGGGCGGGGCGTCAGACGAGCAGTACTTC.